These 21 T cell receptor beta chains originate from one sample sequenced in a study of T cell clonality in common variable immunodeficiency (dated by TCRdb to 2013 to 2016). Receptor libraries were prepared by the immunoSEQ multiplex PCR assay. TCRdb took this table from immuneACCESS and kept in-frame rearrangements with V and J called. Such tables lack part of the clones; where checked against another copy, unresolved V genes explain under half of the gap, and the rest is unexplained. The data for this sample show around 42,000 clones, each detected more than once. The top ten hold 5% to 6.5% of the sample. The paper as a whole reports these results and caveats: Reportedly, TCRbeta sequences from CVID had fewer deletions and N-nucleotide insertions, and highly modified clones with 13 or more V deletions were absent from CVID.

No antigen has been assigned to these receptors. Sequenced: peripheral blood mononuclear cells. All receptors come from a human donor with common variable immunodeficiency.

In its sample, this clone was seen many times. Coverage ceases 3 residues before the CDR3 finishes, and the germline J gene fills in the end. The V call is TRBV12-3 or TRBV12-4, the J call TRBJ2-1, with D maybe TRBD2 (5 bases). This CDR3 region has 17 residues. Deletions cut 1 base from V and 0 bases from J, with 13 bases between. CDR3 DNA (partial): TGTGCCAGCAGTTTAGGGTATGGCGCGGGCTCCTACAATGAG. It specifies CASSLGYGAGSYNE. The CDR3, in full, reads CASSLGYGAGSYNEQFF.

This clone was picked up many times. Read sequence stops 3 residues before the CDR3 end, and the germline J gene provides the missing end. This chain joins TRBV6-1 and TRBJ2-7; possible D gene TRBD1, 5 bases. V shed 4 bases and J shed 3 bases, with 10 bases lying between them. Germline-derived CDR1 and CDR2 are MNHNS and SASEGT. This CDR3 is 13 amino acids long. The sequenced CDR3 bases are TGTGCCAGCAGTGTGGACACGGACTACGAG. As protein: CASSVDTDYE. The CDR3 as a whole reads CASSVDTDYEQYF.

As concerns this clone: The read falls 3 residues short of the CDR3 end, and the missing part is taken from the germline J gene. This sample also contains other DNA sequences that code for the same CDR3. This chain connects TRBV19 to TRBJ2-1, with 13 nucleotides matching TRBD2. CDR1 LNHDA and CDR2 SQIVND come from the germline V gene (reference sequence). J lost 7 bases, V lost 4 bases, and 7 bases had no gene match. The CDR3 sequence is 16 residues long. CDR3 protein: CASSTKLAGGSNEQFF. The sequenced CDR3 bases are TGTGCCAGTAGTACCAAACTAGCGGGGGGGTCGAATGAG. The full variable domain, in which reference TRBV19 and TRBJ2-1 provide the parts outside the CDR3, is DGGITQSPKYLFRKEGQNVTLSCEQNLNHDAMYWYRQDPGQGLRLIYYSQIVNDFQKGDIAEGYSVSREKKESFPLTVTSAQKNPTAFYLCASSTKLAGGSNEQFFGPGTRLTVL.

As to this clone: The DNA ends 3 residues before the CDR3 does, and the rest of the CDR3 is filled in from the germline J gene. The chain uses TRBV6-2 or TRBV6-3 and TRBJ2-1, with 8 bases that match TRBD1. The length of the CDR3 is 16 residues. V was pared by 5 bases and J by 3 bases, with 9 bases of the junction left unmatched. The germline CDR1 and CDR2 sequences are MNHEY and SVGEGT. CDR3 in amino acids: CASSTPGQVLYNEQFF. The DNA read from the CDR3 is TGTGCCAGCAGTACACCGGGACAGGTCCTCTACAATGAG.

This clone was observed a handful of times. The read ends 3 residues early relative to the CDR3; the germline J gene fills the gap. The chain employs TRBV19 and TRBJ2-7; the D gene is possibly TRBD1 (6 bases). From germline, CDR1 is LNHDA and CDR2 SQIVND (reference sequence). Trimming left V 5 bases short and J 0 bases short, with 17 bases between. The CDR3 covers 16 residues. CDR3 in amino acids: CASSVRDTIFSYEQYF. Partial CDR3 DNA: TGTGCCAGTAGTGTCCGGGACACAATATTCTCCTACGAG.

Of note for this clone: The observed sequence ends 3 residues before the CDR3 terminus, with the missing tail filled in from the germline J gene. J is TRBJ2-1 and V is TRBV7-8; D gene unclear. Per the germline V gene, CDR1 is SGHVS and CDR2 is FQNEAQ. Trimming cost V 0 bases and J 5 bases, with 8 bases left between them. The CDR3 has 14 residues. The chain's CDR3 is CASSLARVNNEQFF. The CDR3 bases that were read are TGTGCCAGCAGCTTAGCACGGGTAAACAATGAG. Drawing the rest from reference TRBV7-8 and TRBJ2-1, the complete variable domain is GAGVSQSPRYKVAKRGQDVALRCDPISGHVSLFWYQQALGQGPEFLTYFQNEAQLDKSGLPSDRFFAERPEGSVSTLKIQRTQQEDSAVYLCASSLARVNNEQFFGPGTRLTVL.

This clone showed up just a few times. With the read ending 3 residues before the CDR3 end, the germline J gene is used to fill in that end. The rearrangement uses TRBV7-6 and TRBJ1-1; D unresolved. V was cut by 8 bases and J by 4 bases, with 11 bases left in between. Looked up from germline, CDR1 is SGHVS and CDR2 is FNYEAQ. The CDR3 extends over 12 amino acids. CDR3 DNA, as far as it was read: TGTGCCAGCTATACTACGGCCACTGAA. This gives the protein CASYTTATE. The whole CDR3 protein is CASYTTATEAFF.

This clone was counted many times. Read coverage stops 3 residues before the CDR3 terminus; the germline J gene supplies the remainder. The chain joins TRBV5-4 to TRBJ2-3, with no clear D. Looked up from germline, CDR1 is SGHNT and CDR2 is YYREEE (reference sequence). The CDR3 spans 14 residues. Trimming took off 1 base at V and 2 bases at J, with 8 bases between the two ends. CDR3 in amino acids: CASSLTTNTDTQYF. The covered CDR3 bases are TGTGCCAGCAGCTTGACTACCAACACAGATACG.

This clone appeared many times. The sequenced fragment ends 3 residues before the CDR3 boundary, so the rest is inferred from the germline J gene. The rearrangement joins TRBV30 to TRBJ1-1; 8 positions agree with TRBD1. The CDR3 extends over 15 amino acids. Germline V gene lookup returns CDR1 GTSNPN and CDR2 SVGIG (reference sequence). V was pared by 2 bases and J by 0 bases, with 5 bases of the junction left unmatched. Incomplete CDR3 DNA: TGTGCCTGGAGTCCTGTGGACAGGGTGAACACTGAA. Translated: CAWSPVDRVNTE. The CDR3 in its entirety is CAWSPVDRVNTEAFF.

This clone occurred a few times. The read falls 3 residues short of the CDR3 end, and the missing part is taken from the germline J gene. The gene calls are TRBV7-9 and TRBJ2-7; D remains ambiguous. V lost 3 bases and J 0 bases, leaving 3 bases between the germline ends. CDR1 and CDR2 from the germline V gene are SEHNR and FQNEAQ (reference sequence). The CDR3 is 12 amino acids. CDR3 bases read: TGTGCCAGCAGCTTTCACTCCTACGAG. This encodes CASSFHSYE. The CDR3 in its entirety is CASSFHSYEQYF.

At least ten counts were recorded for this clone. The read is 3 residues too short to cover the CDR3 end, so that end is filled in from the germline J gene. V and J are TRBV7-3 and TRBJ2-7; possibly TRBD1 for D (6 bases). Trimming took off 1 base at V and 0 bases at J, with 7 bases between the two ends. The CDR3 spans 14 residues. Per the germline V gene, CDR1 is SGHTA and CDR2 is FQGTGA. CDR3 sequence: CASSLIGGSYEQYF. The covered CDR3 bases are TGTGCCAGCAGCTTAATAGGGGGCTCCTACGAG.

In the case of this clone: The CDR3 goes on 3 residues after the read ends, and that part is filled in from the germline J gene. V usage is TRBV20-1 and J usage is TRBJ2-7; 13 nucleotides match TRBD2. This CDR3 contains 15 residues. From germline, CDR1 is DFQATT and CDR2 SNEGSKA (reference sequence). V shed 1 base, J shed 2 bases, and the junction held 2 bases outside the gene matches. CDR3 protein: CSARGTSGSTYEQYF. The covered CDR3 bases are TGCAGTGCTAGAGGGACTAGCGGGAGCACCTACGAG.

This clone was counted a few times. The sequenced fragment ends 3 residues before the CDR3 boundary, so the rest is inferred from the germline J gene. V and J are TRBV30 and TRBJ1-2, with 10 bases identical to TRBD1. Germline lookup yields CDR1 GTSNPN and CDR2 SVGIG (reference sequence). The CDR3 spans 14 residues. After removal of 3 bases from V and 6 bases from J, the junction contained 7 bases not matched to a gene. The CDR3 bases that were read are TGTGCCTGGAGCGCCGGGACAGGGGAGAATGGC. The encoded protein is CAWSAGTGENG. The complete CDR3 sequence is CAWSAGTGENGYTF.

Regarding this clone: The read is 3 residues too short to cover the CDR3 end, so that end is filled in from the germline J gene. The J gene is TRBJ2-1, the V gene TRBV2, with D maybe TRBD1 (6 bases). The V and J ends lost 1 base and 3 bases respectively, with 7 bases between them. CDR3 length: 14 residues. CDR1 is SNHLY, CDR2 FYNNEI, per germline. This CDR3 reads CASSEGRGYNEQFF. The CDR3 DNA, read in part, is TGTGCCAGCAGTGAAGGCAGGGGCTACAATGAG. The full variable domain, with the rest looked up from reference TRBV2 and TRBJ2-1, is EPEVTQTPSHQVTQMGQEVILRCVPISNHLYFYWYRQILGQKVEFLVSFYNNEISEKSEIFDDQFSVERPDGSNFTLKIRSTKLEDSAMYFCASSEGRGYNEQFFGPGTRLTVL.

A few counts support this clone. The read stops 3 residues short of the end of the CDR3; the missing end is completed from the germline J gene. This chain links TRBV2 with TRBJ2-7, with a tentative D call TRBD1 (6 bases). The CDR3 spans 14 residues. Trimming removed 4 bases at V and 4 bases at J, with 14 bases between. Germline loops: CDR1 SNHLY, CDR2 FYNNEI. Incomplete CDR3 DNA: TGTGCCAGCAGTGGCCGGGACACTTTGTACGAG. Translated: CASSGRDTLYE. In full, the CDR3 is CASSGRDTLYEQYF.

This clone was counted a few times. The CDR3 DNA, read in part, is TGTGCCAGCAGTGAAGGACAGGTTAATCGAAACACC. This translates into CASSEGQVNRNT. The entire CDR3 protein reads CASSEGQVNRNTIYF. This chain joins TRBV2 and TRBJ1-3; D possibly corresponds to TRBD1 (6 bases). The read ends 3 residues shy of where the CDR3 ends; the end is completed using the germline J gene. The germline V and J ends were trimmed by 1 base and 5 bases, with 12 bases remaining between them. Per the germline V gene, CDR1 is SNHLY and CDR2 is FYNNEI. The CDR3 length is 15 residues.

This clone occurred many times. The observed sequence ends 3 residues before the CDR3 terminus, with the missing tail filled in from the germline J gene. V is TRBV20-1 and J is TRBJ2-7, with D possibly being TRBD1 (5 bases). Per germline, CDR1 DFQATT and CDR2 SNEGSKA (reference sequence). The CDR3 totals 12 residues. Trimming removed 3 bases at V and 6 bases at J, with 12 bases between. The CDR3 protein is CSASRTPFEQYF. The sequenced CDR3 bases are TGCAGTGCTAGTCGGACACCATTCGAG.

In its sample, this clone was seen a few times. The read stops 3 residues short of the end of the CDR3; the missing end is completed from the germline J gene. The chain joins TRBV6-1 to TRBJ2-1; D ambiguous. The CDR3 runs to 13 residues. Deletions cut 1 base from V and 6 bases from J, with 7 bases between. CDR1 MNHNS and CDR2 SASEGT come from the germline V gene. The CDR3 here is CASSEVYLNEQFF. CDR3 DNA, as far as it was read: TGTGCCAGCAGTGAAGTTTATCTCAATGAG.

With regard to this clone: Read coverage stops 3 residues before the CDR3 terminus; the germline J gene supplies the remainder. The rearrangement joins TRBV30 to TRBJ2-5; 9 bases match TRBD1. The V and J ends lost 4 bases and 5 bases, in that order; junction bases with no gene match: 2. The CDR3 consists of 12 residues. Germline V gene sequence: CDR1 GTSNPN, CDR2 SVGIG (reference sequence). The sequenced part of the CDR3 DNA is TGTGCCTGGAACAGGGGGCGGGAGACC. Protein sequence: CAWNRGRET. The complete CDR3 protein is CAWNRGRETQYF.

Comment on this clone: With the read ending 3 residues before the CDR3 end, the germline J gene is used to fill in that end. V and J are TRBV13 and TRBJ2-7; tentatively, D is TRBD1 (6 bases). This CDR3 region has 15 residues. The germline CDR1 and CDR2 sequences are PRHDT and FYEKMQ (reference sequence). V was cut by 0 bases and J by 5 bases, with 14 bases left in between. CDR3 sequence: CASSLGAGERNEQYF. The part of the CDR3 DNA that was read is TGTGCCAGCAGCTTAGGGGCAGGGGAGCGGAACGAG.

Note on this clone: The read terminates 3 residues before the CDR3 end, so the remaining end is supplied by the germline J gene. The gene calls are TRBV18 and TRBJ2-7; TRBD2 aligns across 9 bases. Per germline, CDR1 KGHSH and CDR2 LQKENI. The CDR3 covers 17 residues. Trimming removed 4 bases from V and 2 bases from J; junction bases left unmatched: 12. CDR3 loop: CASSLAVSSGIPYEQYF. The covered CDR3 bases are TGTGCCAGCTCACTTGCCGTCTCTAGCGGGATACCCTACGAG.